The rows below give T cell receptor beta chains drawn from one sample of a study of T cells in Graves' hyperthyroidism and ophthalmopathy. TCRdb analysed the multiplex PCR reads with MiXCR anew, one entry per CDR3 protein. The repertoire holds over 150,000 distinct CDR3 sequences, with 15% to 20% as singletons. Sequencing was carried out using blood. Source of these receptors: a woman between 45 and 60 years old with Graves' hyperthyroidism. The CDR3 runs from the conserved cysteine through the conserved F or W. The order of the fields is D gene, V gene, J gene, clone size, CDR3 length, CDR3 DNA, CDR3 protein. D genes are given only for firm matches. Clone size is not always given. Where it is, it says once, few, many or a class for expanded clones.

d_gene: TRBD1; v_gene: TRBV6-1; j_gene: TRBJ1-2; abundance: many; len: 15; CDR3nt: TGTGCCAGCAGCAGACCGGGACAGGGGAAGTATGGCTACACCTTC; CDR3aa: CASSRPGQGKYGYTF
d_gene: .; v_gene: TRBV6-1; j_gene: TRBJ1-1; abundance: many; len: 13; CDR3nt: TGTGCCAGCAGTTTCGAGGAGAACACTGAAGCTTTCTTT; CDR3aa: CASSFEENTEAFF
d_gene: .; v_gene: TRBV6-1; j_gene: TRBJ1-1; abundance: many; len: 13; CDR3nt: TGTGCCAGCAGGGAGAGCTCAGGGACGGGAGCTTTCTTT; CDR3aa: CASRESSGTGAFF
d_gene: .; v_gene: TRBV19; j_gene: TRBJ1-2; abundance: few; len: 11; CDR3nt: TGTGCCAGTACCGACAGCTATGGCTACACCTTC; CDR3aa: CASTDSYGYTF
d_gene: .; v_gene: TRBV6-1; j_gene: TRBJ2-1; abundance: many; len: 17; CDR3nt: TGTGCCAGCAGCCTGGAAAGGAGAGTAGACTTAAGAAATGAGCAGTTCTTC; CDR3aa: CASSLERRVDLRNEQFF
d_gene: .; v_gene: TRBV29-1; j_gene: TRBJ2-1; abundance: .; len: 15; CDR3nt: TGCAGCGCACCACCTCCCGGGGTGGCGTACAAGGAGCAGTTCTTC; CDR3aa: CSAPPPGVAYKEQFF
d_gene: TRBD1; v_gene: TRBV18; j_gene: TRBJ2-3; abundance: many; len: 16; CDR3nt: TGTGCCAGCTCACCGCGGGGGACAGGGAGCACAGATACGCAGTATTTT; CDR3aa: CASSPRGTGSTDTQYF
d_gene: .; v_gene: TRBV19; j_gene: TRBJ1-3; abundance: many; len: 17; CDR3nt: TGTGCCAGTAGTATGCCCGGGACGTATAGCTCTGGAAACACCATATATTTT; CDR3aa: CASSMPGTYSSGNTIYF
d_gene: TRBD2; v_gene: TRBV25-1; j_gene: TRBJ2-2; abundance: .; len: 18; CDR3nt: TGTGCCAGCAGTGAATTCACGGGGAGCGGGGGGTCGTGGGGGGAGCTGTTTTTT; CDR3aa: CASSEFTGSGGSWGELFF
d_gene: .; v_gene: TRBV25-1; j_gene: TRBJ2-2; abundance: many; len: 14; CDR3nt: TGTGCCAGCAGTGAAATCCGGGGATCCGGGGAGCTGTTTTTT; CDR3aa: CASSEIRGSGELFF
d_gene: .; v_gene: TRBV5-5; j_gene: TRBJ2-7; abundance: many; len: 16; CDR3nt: TGTGCCAGCAGCTATCATACAGGGTCCCGCTCCTACGAGCAGTACTTC; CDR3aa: CASSYHTGSRSYEQYF
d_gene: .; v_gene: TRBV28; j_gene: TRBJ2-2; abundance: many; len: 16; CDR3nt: TGTGCCAGCAGTTTATTAGGACAACCAAACACCGGGGAGCTGTTTTTT; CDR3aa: CASSLLGQPNTGELFF
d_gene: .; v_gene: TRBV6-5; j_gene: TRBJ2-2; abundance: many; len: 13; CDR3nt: TGTGCCAGCAGTTACCCCAACACCGGGGAGCTGTTTTTT; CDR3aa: CASSYPNTGELFF
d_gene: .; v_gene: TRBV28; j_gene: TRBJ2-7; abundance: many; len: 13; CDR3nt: TGTGCCAGCAGTTTGAGTGAGGTCTACGAGCAGTACTTC; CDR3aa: CASSLSEVYEQYF
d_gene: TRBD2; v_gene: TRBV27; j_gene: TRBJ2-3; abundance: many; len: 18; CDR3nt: TGTGCCAGCAGCCCGGGGCGGGGGTCCCCCGCACACACAGATACGCAGTATTTT; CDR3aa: CASSPGRGSPAHTDTQYF
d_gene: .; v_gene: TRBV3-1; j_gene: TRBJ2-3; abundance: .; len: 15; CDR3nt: TGTGCCAGCAGCCAAGCACGGCGGCTTACTTATACGCAGTATTTT; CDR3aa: CASSQARRLTYTQYF
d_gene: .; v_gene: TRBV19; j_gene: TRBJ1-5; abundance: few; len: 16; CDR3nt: TGTGCCAGTAGCTCATTGAGCAGGATTAGCAATCAGCCCCAGCATTTT; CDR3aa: CASSSLSRISNQPQHF
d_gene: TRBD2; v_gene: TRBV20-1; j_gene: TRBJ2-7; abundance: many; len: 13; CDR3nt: TGCAGTGCTAGAGCCCTAGCGGGGGGTGAGCAGTACTTC; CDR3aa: CSARALAGGEQYF
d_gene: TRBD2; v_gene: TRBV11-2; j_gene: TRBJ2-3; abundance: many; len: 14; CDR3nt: TGTGCCAGCAGCTTAGTATGGGGGGGAGATACGCAGTATTTT; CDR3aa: CASSLVWGGDTQYF
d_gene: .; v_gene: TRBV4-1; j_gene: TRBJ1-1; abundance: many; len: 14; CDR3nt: TGCGCCAGCAGCCAAAACAGGAAGGGCACTGAAGCTTTCTTT; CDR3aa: CASSQNRKGTEAFF
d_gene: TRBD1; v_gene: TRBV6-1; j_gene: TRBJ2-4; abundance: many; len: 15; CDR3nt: TGTGCCAGCAGTCCAGGGGGATCGTTTTTAGGCATTCAGTACTTC; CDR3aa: CASSPGGSFLGIQYF
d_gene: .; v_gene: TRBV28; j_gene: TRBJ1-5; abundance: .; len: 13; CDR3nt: TGTGCCAGCAGTTGGGGGCTTGATCAGCCCCAGCATTTT; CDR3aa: CASSWGLDQPQHF